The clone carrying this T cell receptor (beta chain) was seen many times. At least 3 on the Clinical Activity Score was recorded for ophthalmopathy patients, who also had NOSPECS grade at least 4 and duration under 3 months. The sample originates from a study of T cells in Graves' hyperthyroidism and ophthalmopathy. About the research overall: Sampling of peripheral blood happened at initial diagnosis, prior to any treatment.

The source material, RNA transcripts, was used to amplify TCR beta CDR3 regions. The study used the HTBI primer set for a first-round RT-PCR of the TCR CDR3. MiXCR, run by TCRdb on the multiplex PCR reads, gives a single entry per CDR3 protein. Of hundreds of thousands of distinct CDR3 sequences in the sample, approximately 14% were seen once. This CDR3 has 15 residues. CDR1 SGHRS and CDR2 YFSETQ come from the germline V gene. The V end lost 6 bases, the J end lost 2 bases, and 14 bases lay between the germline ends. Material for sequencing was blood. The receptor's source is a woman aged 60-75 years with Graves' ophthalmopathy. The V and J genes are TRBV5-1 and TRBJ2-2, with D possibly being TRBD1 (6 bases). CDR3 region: CASTLGTRNTGELFF. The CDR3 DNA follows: TGCGCCAGCACCCTGGGGACACGAAACACCGGGGAGCTGTTTTTT.